One and the same sample provided the 14 T cell receptor beta chains below, sequenced in a study of beta chain features in type 1 diabetes (dated by TCRdb to the late 2010s). Library creation used the immunoSEQ multiplex PCR assay. The entire amount of isolated RNA was reverse transcribed using the High Capacity cDNA Reverse Transcription Kit, so the sequenced TCRB transcripts were expressed ones. TCRdb re-hosts the immuneACCESS table, in-frame sequences only. Its copies lack some clones; in the studies checked, an unresolved V gene accounts for under half of them, and the cause for the rest is not known. This sample lists around 300,000 clones; around 7.8% were detected once. The ten largest clonotypes hold about 0.93% of the sample. Sequenced: central memory CD4+ T cells from blood. The source of these receptors is a woman aged 18-29 years in good health.

This clone was seen only a few times. The chain has TRBV7-2 and TRBJ2-2; D not resolved. Between the trimmed V and J ends, which lost 5 bases and 4 bases, there was a span of 8 bases. CDR1 and CDR2 (germline): SGHTA, FQGNSA. The CDR3 length is 13 residues. Here the CDR3 DNA reads TGTGCCAGCAGCCCTAGTGGCACCGGGGAGCTGTTTTTT. Amino acids: CASSPSGTGELFF.

This clone appeared many times. The chain uses TRBV4-1 and TRBJ1-5; TRBD1 agrees at 9 bases. This CDR3 is built from 19 residues. The V gene end was trimmed by 3 bases and the J gene end by 1 base; junction bases not matched to a gene: 13. Germline V gene data show CDR1 as MGHRA and CDR2 as YSYEKL. Here the CDR3 DNA reads TGCGCCAGCAGCCACCCTTACGGGGGACAGGGAAAAAGCAATCAGCCCCAGCATTTT. Translation gives CASSHPYGGQGKSNQPQHF.

This clone came up a few times. The V gene is TRBV2, the J gene TRBJ2-2, with unresolved D. Trimming took off 4 bases at V and 6 bases at J, with 15 bases between the two ends. Germline V CDR1 and CDR2: SNHLY, FYNNEI. The CDR3 is 15 residues long. CDR3 amino acids: CASSVFETSSGELFF. The DNA of the CDR3 is TGTGCCAGCAGTGTCTTTGAAACGAGCTCCGGGGAGCTGTTTTTT.

This rearrangement joins TRBV5-1 to TRBJ2-5; tentative D call: TRBD2 (6 bases). This CDR3 has 14 residues. The germline CDR1 and CDR2 sequences are SGHRS and YFSETQ. The ends were cut back, 3 bases at V and 2 bases at J, with 11 bases in the middle. The CDR3 DNA follows: TGCGCCAGCAGCTCCTCCGGGACTCAAGAGACCCAGTACTTC. Its protein is CASSSSGTQETQYF.

The chain carries TRBV27 and TRBJ1-4, with 9 nucleotides matching TRBD1. After removal of 3 bases from V and 5 bases from J, the junction contained 10 bases not matched to a gene. Germline CDR1 reads MNHEY; CDR2 reads SMNVEV (reference sequence). The CDR3 covers 17 residues. CDR3 in DNA: TGTGCCAGCAGTTTGGATAGGTTCGGGACAGGGAATGAAAAACTGTTTTTT. Protein sequence: CASSLDRFGTGNEKLFF.

This clone was counted a few times. The chain employs TRBV11-1 and TRBJ1-4; D may be TRBD1 (6 bases). This CDR3 has 13 amino acids. The ends were cut back, 8 bases at V and 3 bases at J, with 10 bases in the middle. Germline V lookup: CDR1 SGHAT, CDR2 FQDESV (reference sequence). CDR3 amino acids: CASGQGPNEKLFF. The CDR3 coding sequence is TGTGCCAGCGGCCAGGGGCCTAATGAAAAACTGTTTTTT.

The chain is built from TRBV28 and TRBJ1-1; D is ambiguous. Germline CDR1 and CDR2: MDHEN and SYDVKM. Trimming pared 6 bases from V and 6 bases from J, leaving 17 bases between. There are 14 residues in the CDR3. The CDR3 DNA is TGTGCCAGCAGACACCCCGGAGGGAGGTCTGAAGCTTTCTTT. Residues: CASRHPGGRSEAFF.

This clone was found many times. This sequence joins TRBV6-1 and TRBJ2-3; 8 positions agree with TRBD1. There are 14 residues in the CDR3. CDR1 and CDR2 from the germline V gene are MNHNS and SASEGT. Losses at the gene ends were 6 bases for V and 5 bases for J; bases not matched to a gene: 7. The CDR3 region has the DNA TGTGCCAGCAGAGACCGGACAGGGATAGATACGCAGTATTTT. It is translated as CASRDRTGIDTQYF.

This clone was counted between two and nine times. This chain uses TRBV7-2 with TRBJ2-3; D gene unclear. This CDR3 region has 12 residues. The ends were cut back, 5 bases at V and 2 bases at J, with 5 bases in the middle. Germline CDR1 reads SGHTA; CDR2 reads FQGNSA. Here the CDR3 DNA reads TGTGCCAGCAGCCGGTCCACAGATACGCAGTATTTT. Protein sequence: CASSRSTDTQYF. Drawing the rest from reference TRBV7-2 and TRBJ2-3, the complete variable domain is GAGVSQSPSNKVTEKGKDVELRCDPISGHTALYWYRQSLGQGLEFLIYFQGNSAPDKSGLPSDRFSAERTGGSVSTLTIQRTQQEDSAVYLCASSRSTDTQYFGPGTRLTVL.

Turning to this clone: In the same sample, other DNA sequences code for this CDR3. The chain has TRBV7-2 and TRBJ2-6, with no clear D. V gave up 5 bases and J gave up 6 bases, with 14 bases separating them. The CDR3 consists of 15 residues. CDR1 is SGHTA, CDR2 FQGNSA, per germline. The DNA of the CDR3 is TGTGCCAGCAGCCTACAAGGGTTATTGGCCAACGTCCTGACTTTC. Translation: CASSLQGLLANVLTF.

This clone was seen more than once but under ten times. The chain recombines TRBV18 with TRBJ2-1, with D possibly TRBD2 on 6 matching bases. The CDR3 has 14 amino acids. Germline lookup yields CDR1 KGHSH and CDR2 LQKENI. Trimming shortened V by 3 bases and J by 8 bases, and 14 bases separated the two germline ends. The CDR3 here is CASSPSPSVDEQFF. CDR3 nucleotide sequence: TGTGCCAGCTCACCGAGTCCTAGCGTAGATGAGCAGTTCTTC. The variable domain in full, with the rest retrieved from reference TRBV18 and TRBJ2-1, is NAGVMQNPRHLVRRRGQEARLRCSPMKGHSHVYWYRQLPEEGLKFMVYLQKENIIDESGMPKERFSAEFPKEGPSILRIQQVVRGDSAAYFCASSPSPSVDEQFFGPGTRLTVL.

DNA of the CDR3: TGTGCCATCAGTGATGGGAGAAGACAATTTTCCCACACTGAAGCTTTCTTT. Residues: CAISDGRRQFSHTEAFF. The chain couples TRBV10-3 to TRBJ1-1; D call uncertain. CDR1 is ENHRY, CDR2 SYGVKD, per germline. V dropped 3 bases and J dropped 3 bases, with 20 bases sitting between them. The CDR3 is made up of 17 amino acids.

V and J are TRBV2 and TRBJ1-5; the D gene is possibly TRBD1 (5 bases). CDR1 and CDR2 from the germline V gene are SNHLY and FYNNEI. V was clipped by 3 bases and J by 7 bases, with 13 bases between them. The CDR3 loop spans 14 amino acids. CDR3 sequence reads: CASSERRDGQPQHF. The DNA for the CDR3 is TGTGCCAGCAGTGAGCGCAGGGATGGACAGCCCCAGCATTTT.

This clone was counted only a few times. CDR3 nucleotides: TGTGCCAGCACCAATGGGGCCGTTCATGGCTACACCTTC. This translates into CASTNGAVHGYTF. The chain couples TRBV25-1 to TRBJ1-2; D might be TRBD1 (5 bases). CDR1 is MGHDK, CDR2 SYGVNS, per germline. Between the trimmed V and J ends, which lost 7 bases and 6 bases, there was a span of 15 bases. The CDR3 has 13 residues.